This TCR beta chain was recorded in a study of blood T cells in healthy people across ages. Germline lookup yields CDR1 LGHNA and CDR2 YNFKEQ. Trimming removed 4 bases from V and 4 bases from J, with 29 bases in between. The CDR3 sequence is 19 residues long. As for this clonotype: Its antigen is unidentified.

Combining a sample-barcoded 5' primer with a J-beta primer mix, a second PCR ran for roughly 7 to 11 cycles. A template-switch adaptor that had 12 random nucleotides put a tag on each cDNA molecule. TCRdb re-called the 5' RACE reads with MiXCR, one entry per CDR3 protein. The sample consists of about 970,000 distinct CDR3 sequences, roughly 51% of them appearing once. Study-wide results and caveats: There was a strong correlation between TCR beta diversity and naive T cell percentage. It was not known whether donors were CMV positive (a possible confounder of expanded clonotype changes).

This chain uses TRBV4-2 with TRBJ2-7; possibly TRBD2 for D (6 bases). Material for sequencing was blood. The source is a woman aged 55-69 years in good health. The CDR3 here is CASSLNAGLGSHVGYEQYF. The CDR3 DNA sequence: TGTGCCAGCAGCCTCAACGCGGGACTCGGATCCCACGTTGGGTACGAGCAGTACTTC.